This note documents a single T cell receptor beta chain sequence. What it binds is not known. Germline CDR1 and CDR2: SGDLS and YYNGEE. The J segment lost 0 bases and the V segment lost 2 bases, leaving 3 bases of the junction unmatched. There are 15 residues in the CDR3. The sample belongs to a study of brain T cells in children with intractable seizures. Study-level findings and limits: Pre- and post-surgery blood differed in depth, so pre-surgery absences may be undersampling.

Surgery cases with the highest brain T cell transcript signatures were chosen for sequencing. The data were produced by immunoSEQ multiplex PCR, yet TCRdb's version contains in-frame clones alone and is incomplete. The top ten clones hold roughly 18% of a sample with 7,500 to 9,000 clones, approximately 69% of them seen once. The receptor comes from a girl aged 2-15 years with tuberous sclerosis and intractable seizures. This specimen consisted of resected brain tissue, obtained at surgery. V usage is TRBV9 and J usage is TRBJ2-3, with 7 bases aligning to TRBD2. The CDR3 protein is CASSVGTTSTDTQYF. DNA of the CDR3: TGTGCCAGCAGCGTCGGGACTACCAGCACAGATACGCAGTATTTT.